Listed here are 26 T cell receptor beta chains from one sample, sequenced in a study of blood T cell repertoires in COVID-19. Sequencing was performed with immunoSEQ multiplex PCR; in TCRdb, only in-frame clones are kept and a portion is missing. This sample has just under 50,000 clones; 65% to 80% occur once, and the top ten carry more than 25%. The sample consisted of peripheral blood. These receptors originate from a man between 65 and 79 years old with acute or convalescent COVID-19.

This clone was detected a few times. The chain employs TRBV6-2 or TRBV6-3 and TRBJ2-1; 13 nucleotides align to TRBD2. CDR1 is MNHEY, CDR2 SVGEGT, per germline. The V and J ends lost 5 bases and 3 bases, in that order; junction bases with no gene match: 7. The CDR3 covers 17 residues. The chain's CDR3 is CASSTTSGRAVYNEQFF. The CDR3 DNA is TGTGCCAGCAGTACAACTAGCGGGAGGGCCGTCTACAATGAGCAGTTCTTC.

This clone has just a few counts. The genes are TRBV29-1 and TRBJ2-1; possible D gene TRBD2, 7 bases. CDR1 is SQVTM and CDR2 is ANQGSEA in the germline V gene. CDR3 length: 13 amino acids. Trimming took 7 bases from V and 7 from J, leaving 17 bases between them. CDR3 region: CSASEGGRNEQFF. Written as DNA, the CDR3 is TGCAGCGCCTCGGAGGGGGGGCGGAATGAGCAGTTCTTC.

The chain is built from TRBV1 and TRBJ1-1; the tabulated D call, TRBD1, remains unverified against the DNA. TRBV1 is annotated as a pseudogene. This CDR3 contains 15 residues. CDR3 DNA sequence: TGCACCAGCAGCCAAGATCTTGGAAAGGGGATGGAAGCTTTCTTT. This sequence encodes CTSSQDLGKGMEAFF.

This sequence joins TRBV15 and TRBJ2-4; the match to TRBD2 covers 14 bases. V lost 0 bases to trimming and J lost 1 base; unmatched junction nucleotides: 8. The CDR3 is made up of 20 amino acids. The germline V gene encodes CDR1 LNHNV and CDR2 YYDKDF (reference sequence). CDR3 sequence (DNA): TGTGCCACCAGCAGAGAGGGACTAGCGGGGGCATCGGGTGCCAAAAACATTCAGTACTTC. Residues: CATSREGLAGASGAKNIQYF.

By its share, this clone is medium-sized. This chain uses TRBV30 with TRBJ1-1, with 9 bases lining up with TRBD1. The CDR3 contains 15 residues. Germline V CDR1 and CDR2: GTSNPN, SVGIG (reference sequence). V lost 8 bases to trimming and J lost 4 bases; unmatched junction nucleotides: 14. DNA of the CDR3: TGTGCCCGTACCGGGACAGGGCCGGTAGGCACTGAAGCTTTCTTT. It yields the protein CARTGTGPVGTEAFF. Based on the CDR3 plus reference TRBV30 and TRBJ1-1, the full variable domain is SQTIHQWPATLVQPVGSPLSLECTVEGTSNPNLYWYRQAAGRGLQLLFYSVGIGQISSEVPQNLSASRPQDRQFILSSKKLLLSDSGFYLCARTGTGPVGTEAFFGQGTRLTVV.

V and J are TRBV27 and TRBJ2-3; a weak D match, TRBD1 (5 bases). CDR3 length equals 15 residues. Germline lookup yields CDR1 MNHEY and CDR2 SMNVEV (reference sequence). V dropped 3 bases and J dropped 3 bases, with 13 bases sitting between them. The CDR3 coding sequence is TGTGCCAGCAGTTTGGCCCAGGGATGGACAGATACGCAGTATTTT. Protein: CASSLAQGWTDTQYF.

The chain joins TRBV18 to TRBJ2-7; 7 bases map to TRBD1. Germline trimming cut 3 bases from V and 6 bases from J; bases unmatched to any gene: 8. The CDR3 consists of 14 residues. Germline-derived CDR1 and CDR2 are KGHSH and LQKENI. CDR3 nucleotides: TGTGCCAGCTCACCCTTGGCAGGGGGATCCGAGCAGTACTTC. This translates into CASSPLAGGSEQYF.

V is TRBV19 and J is TRBJ2-5; D unresolved. V shed 4 bases and J shed 4 bases, with 10 bases lying between them. Per germline, CDR1 LNHDA and CDR2 SQIVND (reference sequence). The CDR3 is 13 residues long. The CDR3 region is CASSSPLVETQYF. Here the CDR3 DNA reads TGTGCCAGTAGTAGCCCCCTAGTAGAGACCCAGTACTTC.

V and J are TRBV5-1 and TRBJ2-7; 7 nucleotides align to TRBD2. The CDR3 has 15 residues. Germline V gene data show CDR1 as SGHRS and CDR2 as YFSETQ. With 4 bases clipped from V and 6 bases from J, the junction kept 13 bases outside the gene matches. DNA of the CDR3: TGCGCCAGCAGCCTGGGGAGTCTAGCGGTCCCCGAGCAGTACTTC. Protein sequence: CASSLGSLAVPEQYF.

J is TRBJ2-7 and V is TRBV5-1, with 13 bases fitting TRBD2. Per germline, CDR1 SGHRS and CDR2 YFSETQ. The CDR3 runs to 17 residues. V shed 4 bases and J 6 bases; nucleotides not matched to a gene: 13. The CDR3, as DNA: TGCGCCAGCAGCGCCGGGACTAGCGGGGTGACTCGGGGCGAGCAGTACTTC. Translation: CASSAGTSGVTRGEQYF.

This rearrangement joins TRBV5-3 to TRBJ2-7, with TRBD2 identical over 10 bases. TRBV5-3 is an ORF, with its function uncertain. The V and J ends lost 2 bases and 3 bases, in that order; junction bases with no gene match: 5. There are 15 residues in the CDR3. The CDR3 DNA sequence: TGTGCCAGAAGCTTTGGTCTAGCGGGAGACTACGAGCAGTACTTC. Its protein is CARSFGLAGDYEQYF.

The chain employs TRBV19 and TRBJ1-1; D is undetermined. The CDR3 has 11 amino acids. Trimming shortened V by 8 bases and J by 4 bases, and 8 bases separated the two germline ends. Germline V lookup: CDR1 LNHDA, CDR2 SQIVND (reference sequence). CDR3 nucleotide sequence: TGTGCCAGTTCCCGGGGCACTGAAGCTTTCTTT. As protein: CASSRGTEAFF.

CDR3 coding DNA: TGTGCCAGCAGCTTTAGGCTGCGGGACTATGGCTACACCTTC. Amino acid sequence: CASSFRLRDYGYTF. This chain links TRBV2 with TRBJ1-2; D gene unclear. This CDR3 has 14 amino acids. Per the germline V gene, CDR1 is SNHLY and CDR2 is FYNNEI. The V gene lost 6 bases and the J gene lost 3 bases, with 14 bases spanning the gap.

The rearrangement joins TRBV2 to TRBJ2-2, with TRBD2 as a possible D gene (6 bases). Deletions cut 8 bases from V and 0 bases from J, with 13 bases between. From germline, CDR1 is SNHLY and CDR2 FYNNEI. The CDR3 contains 15 residues. The CDR3 coding sequence is TGTGCCAGCCGAAGGAGGGACTCGAACACCGGGGAGCTGTTTTTT. This encodes CASRRRDSNTGELFF. Drawing the rest from reference TRBV2 and TRBJ2-2, the complete variable domain is EPEVTQTPSHQVTQMGQEVILRCVPISNHLYFYWYRQILGQKVEFLVSFYNNEISEKSEIFDDQFSVERPDGSNFTLKIRSTKLEDSAMYFCASRRRDSNTGELFFGEGSRLTVL.

The rearrangement joins TRBV5-6 to TRBJ1-6, with 7 bases matching TRBD1. Trimming at V came to 4 bases and at J to 10 bases, leaving 11 bases not matched to a gene. Germline V lookup: CDR1 SGHDT, CDR2 YYEEEE. The CDR3 covers 15 residues. This CDR3 reads CASSAPGPGGSPLHF. The CDR3 DNA reads TGTGCCAGCAGCGCACCGGGCCCAGGGGGGTCACCCCTCCACTTT.

V and J are TRBV6-6 and TRBJ1-6, with 7 bases aligning to TRBD1. Germline trimming cut 5 bases from V and 10 bases from J; bases unmatched to any gene: 17. The CDR3 runs 17 residues. Germline CDR1 MNHNY, CDR2 SVGAGI (reference sequence). Written as DNA, the CDR3 is TGTGCCAGCAGTCCAGGACAGGCGTCAGTGTTCAGGTCACCCCTCCACTTT. This gives the protein CASSPGQASVFRSPLHF.

The chain couples TRBV5-6 to TRBJ1-1; D unclear. The V and J ends lost 1 base and 0 bases respectively, with 4 bases between them. Looked up from germline, CDR1 is SGHDT and CDR2 is YYEEEE. The length of the CDR3 is 13 residues. The CDR3 spells CASSLNMNTEAFF. CDR3 DNA: TGTGCCAGCAGCTTGAATATGAACACTGAAGCTTTCTTT. The complete variable domain, with remaining parts taken from reference TRBV5-6 and TRBJ1-1, reads DAGVTQSPTHLIKTRGQQVTLRCSPKSGHDTVSWYQQALGQGPQFIFQYYEEEERQRGNFPDRFSGHQFPNYSSELNVNALLLGDSALYLCASSLNMNTEAFFGQGTRLTVV.

This clone has a handful of counts. The chain is built from TRBV7-3 and TRBJ1-1, with 10 bases fitting TRBD1. This CDR3 contains 15 residues. Looked up from germline, CDR1 is SGHTA and CDR2 is FQGTGA. J lost 3 bases, V lost 1 base, and 2 bases had no gene match. CDR3 in DNA: TGTGCCAGCAGCTTAAGGACAGGGGGGGACACTGAAGCTTTCTTT. Residues: CASSLRTGGDTEAFF.

The V call is TRBV7-2, the J call TRBJ2-5; 7 nucleotides line up with TRBD1. Germline CDR1 and CDR2: SGHTA and FQGNSA. The CDR3 sequence is 14 residues long. V dropped 4 bases and J dropped 5; count of bases not matched to a gene: 7. In nucleotides, the CDR3 is TGTGCCAGCAGCTCCTCGACAGGGTGGGAGACCCAGTACTTC. Protein product: CASSSSTGWETQYF.

This chain connects TRBV7-3 to TRBJ2-1; 13 nucleotides align to TRBD2. V dropped 5 bases and J dropped 8; count of bases not matched to a gene: 6. The CDR3 loop spans 15 amino acids. Germline CDR1 and CDR2: SGHTA and FQGTGA. For the CDR3, the DNA is TGTGCCAGCAGCCTACTAGCGGGAGGGATCGATGAGCAGTTCTTC. It encodes CASSLLAGGIDEQFF.

The chain uses TRBV6-1 and TRBJ1-2; possibly TRBD1 for D (6 bases). Germline V gene data show CDR1 as MNHNS and CDR2 as SASEGT. V was shortened by 1 base and J by 4 bases, with 13 bases between the two germline ends. The CDR3 totals 15 residues. Here the CDR3 DNA reads TGTGCCAGCAGTGAAGTCTCGACAGGAAGCTATGGCTACACCTTC. This gives the protein CASSEVSTGSYGYTF.

This chain joins TRBV5-1 and TRBJ1-2; 12 bases fit TRBD1. Germline lookup yields CDR1 SGHRS and CDR2 YFSETQ. This CDR3 is built from 19 residues. V was clipped by 5 bases and J by 2 bases; unmatched bases: 16. The CDR3 loop is CASRLSTGTGGLLNYGYTF. CDR3 bases: TGCGCCAGCAGACTGAGCACCGGGACAGGGGGCCTGCTGAACTATGGCTACACCTTC. The entire variable domain, with the rest obtained from reference TRBV5-1 and TRBJ1-2, is as follows: KAGVTQTPRYLIKTRGQQVTLSCSPISGHRSVSWYQQTPGQGLQFLFEYFSETQRNKGNFPGRFSGRQFSNSRSEMNVSTLELGDSALYLCASRLSTGTGGLLNYGYTFGSGTRLTVV.

V gene TRBV6-5 combines with J gene TRBJ2-3; possible D gene TRBD2, 6 bases. V lost 0 bases to trimming and J lost 1 base, with 11 bases between them. The CDR3 is made up of 16 amino acids. From germline, CDR1 is MNHEY and CDR2 SVGAGI. DNA for the CDR3: TGTGCCAGCAGTTACTCCGGGGGTGCTCGCACAGATACGCAGTATTTT. This translates into CASSYSGGARTDTQYF.

This sequence joins TRBV5-4 and TRBJ1-5; D possibly corresponds to TRBD1 (6 bases). The CDR3 spans 16 residues. CDR1 SGHNT and CDR2 YYREEE come from the germline V gene (reference sequence). V lost 9 bases, J lost 0 bases, and 19 bases lay in between. CDR3 residues: CATNGGGGGSNQPQHF. In nucleotides, the CDR3 is TGTGCCACTAATGGGGGGGGCGGTGGTAGCAATCAGCCCCAGCATTTT.

This clone is a singleton in its sample. The rearrangement joins TRBV6-2 or TRBV6-3 to TRBJ2-2, with 9 nucleotides matching TRBD2. The CDR3 loop spans 16 amino acids. The germline gives CDR1 MNHEY, CDR2 SVGEGT. J lost 6 bases, V lost 6 bases, and 11 bases had no gene match. The CDR3 DNA reads as TGTGCCAGCAGCCGAGACAACCGCGGGAGGGCCGGGGAGCTGTTTTTT. Protein product: CASSRDNRGRAGELFF.

Of note for this clone: At the DNA level, this CDR3 is encoded by other sequences in the same sample as well. The rearrangement links TRBV18 to TRBJ1-1; 7 nucleotides match TRBD1. The V gene end was trimmed by 2 bases and the J gene end by 3 bases; junction bases not matched to a gene: 0. CDR1 is KGHSH and CDR2 is LQKENI in the germline V gene. The CDR3 extends over 13 amino acids. Here the CDR3 DNA reads TGTGCCAGCTCACCAGGACAGGACACTGAAGCTTTCTTT. This translates into CASSPGQDTEAFF. Full variable domain (outside the CDR3, taken from reference TRBV18 and TRBJ1-1): NAGVMQNPRHLVRRRGQEARLRCSPMKGHSHVYWYRQLPEEGLKFMVYLQKENIIDESGMPKERFSAEFPKEGPSILRIQQVVRGDSAAYFCASSPGQDTEAFFGQGTRLTVV.